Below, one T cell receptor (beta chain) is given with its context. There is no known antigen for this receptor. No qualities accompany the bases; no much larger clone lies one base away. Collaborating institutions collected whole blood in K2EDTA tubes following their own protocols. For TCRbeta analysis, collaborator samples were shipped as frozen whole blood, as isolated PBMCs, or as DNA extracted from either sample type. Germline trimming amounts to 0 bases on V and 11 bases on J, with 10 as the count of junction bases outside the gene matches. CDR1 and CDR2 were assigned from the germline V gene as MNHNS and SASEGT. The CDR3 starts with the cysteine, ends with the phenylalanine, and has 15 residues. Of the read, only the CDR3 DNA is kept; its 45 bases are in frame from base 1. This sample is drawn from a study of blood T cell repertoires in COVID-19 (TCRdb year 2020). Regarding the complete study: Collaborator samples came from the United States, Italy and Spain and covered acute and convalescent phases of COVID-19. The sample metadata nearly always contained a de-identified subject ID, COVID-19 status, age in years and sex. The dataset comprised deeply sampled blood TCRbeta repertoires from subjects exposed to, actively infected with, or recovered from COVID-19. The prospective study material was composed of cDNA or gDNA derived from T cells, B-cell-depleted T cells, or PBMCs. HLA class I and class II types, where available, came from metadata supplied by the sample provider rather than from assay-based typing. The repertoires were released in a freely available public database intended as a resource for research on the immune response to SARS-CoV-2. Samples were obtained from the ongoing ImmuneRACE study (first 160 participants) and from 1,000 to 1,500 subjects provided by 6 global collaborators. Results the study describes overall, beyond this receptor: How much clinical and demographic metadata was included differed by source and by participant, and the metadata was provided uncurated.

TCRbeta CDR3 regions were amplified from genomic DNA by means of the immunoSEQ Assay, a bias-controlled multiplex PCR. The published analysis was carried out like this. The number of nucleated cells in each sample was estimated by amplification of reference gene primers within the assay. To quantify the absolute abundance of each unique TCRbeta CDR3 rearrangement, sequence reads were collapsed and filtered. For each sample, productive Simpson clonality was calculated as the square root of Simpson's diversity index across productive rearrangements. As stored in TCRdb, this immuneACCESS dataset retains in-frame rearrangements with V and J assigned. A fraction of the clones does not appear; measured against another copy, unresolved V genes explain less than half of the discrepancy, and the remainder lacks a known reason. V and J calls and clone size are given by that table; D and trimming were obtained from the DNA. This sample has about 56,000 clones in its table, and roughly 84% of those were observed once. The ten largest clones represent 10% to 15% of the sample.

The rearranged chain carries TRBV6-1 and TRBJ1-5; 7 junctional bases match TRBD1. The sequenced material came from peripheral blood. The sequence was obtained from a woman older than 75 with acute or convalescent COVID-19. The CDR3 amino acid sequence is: CASSEATGPDPAQHF. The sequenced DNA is TGTGCCAGCAGTGAAGCGACAGGGCCCGATCCGGCCCAGCATTTT.